This T cell receptor beta chain was captured in a study of response to subunit inactivated influenza vaccine (dated by TCRdb to the late 2010s). For context, the study as a whole: Deep quantitative profiling of the T cell receptor repertoire was used in the study to follow responses to a trivalent subunit inactivated influenza vaccine. The paper as a whole reports these results and caveats: It was suggested by the authors that each seasonal influenza vaccination may recruit only a limited number of new T cells.

Preparation of the library involved RT-PCR. Sequenced using an Illumina HiSeq 2500. The public reads were quality trimmed at Q25 with fastp and then assembled into clones with MiXCR by TCRdb, keeping productive beta chains. Rows are unified per CDR3 protein, each entry keeping the most common DNA and genes. The sample contains roughly 700,000 distinct CDR3 sequences, around 13% of them found a single time. 6.5% to 8.5% of the sample is held by the ten biggest clonotypes. In the case of this clonotype: Its antigen remains undetermined. No quality values exist for individual bases; no much larger clone is one base distant.

Source: PBMCs from blood, taken around 14 days before vaccination. This sequence originates from a man aged 45-65 years who received an inactivated influenza vaccine. Donor details come from another sample of the same person, matched by shared clones.

The DNA sequence follows: TGTGCCAGCAGTCAAGGGTCCCCCGGTAGTGGAAACACCATATATTTT. Its translation reads: CASSQGSPGSGNTIYF. The chain was built from TRBV6-1 and TRBJ1-3; no confident D gene assignment can be made. V is clipped by 5 bases and J by 3 bases, and the sequence between their germline boundaries is 17 bases long. Reading the germline V gene gives CDR1 MNHNS and CDR2 SASEGT. CDR3 length: 16 amino acids, cysteine to phenylalanine. Only CDR3 DNA remains: 48 bases, in frame from the first base.